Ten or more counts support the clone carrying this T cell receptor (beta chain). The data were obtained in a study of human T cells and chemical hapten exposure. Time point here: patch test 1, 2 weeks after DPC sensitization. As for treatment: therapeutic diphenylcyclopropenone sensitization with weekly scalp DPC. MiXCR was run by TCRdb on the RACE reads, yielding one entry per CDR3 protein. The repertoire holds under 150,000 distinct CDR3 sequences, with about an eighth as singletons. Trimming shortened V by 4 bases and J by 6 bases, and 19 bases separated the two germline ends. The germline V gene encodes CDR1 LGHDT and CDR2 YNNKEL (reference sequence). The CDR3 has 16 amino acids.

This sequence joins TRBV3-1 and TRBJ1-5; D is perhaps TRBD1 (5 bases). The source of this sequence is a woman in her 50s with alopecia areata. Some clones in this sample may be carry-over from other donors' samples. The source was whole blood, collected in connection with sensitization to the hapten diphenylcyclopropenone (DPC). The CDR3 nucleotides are TGTGCCAGCAGCCCCTATATCCCAGGGATCGGTCAGCCCCAGCATTTT. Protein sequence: CASSPYIPGIGQPQHF.